This is a list of T cell receptor beta chains from one sample in a study of blood T cells in healthy people across ages. TCRdb redid the calling of the 5' RACE reads with MiXCR, one entry per CDR3 protein. This table holds 800,000 to 950,000 distinct CDR3 sequences, under 35% found once. The data were also submitted as part of a second study, on T cells of mothers and their children.

Sequencing was carried out using blood. The receptor set was obtained from a woman aged 35 to 49 in good health. Each CDR3 is given with its conserved first and last residue. D genes are given only for firm matches. Size tells how often a clone was seen (once, few, many) or the class of an expanded clone, and some rows leave it out.

CDR3aa	CDR3nt	j_gene	abundance	d_gene	v_gene
CASKLQETQYF	TGTGCCAGCAAACTGCAAGAGACCCAGTACTTC	TRBJ2-5	many	NA	TRBV12-3/TRBV12-4
CASSLGHGSTDTQYF	TGCGCCAGCAGCTTGGGACACGGTAGCACAGATACGCAGTATTTT	TRBJ2-3	few	NA	TRBV5-1
CASSFRGSHLGGEQYF	TGTGCCAGCAGTTTTAGGGGGAGTCATCTAGGAGGCGAGCAGTACTTC	TRBJ2-7	few	NA	TRBV28
CSASGGANNEQYF	TGCAGTGCTAGCGGGGGGGCTAACAATGAGCAGTACTTC	TRBJ2-5	few	TRBD2	TRBV20-1
CASSLRSASSTDTQYF	TGCGCCAGCAGCTTGAGGAGCGCTTCTAGCACAGATACGCAGTATTTT	TRBJ2-3	NA	NA	TRBV5-1
CSARAHQRDYEQYF	TGCAGTGCTAGGGCCCACCAAAGGGACTACGAGCAGTACTTC	TRBJ2-7	many	NA	TRBV20-1
CASSLQAGGPADTQYF	TGTGCCAGCAGTTTGCAAGCGGGGGGCCCCGCAGATACGCAGTATTTT	TRBJ2-3	once	TRBD2	TRBV27
CASSLRQEYEQYF	TGTGCCAGCAGCTTAAGGCAGGAGTACGAGCAGTACTTC	TRBJ2-7	many	NA	TRBV7-6
CSARDRSTMNTEAFF	TGCAGTGCTAGAGACAGATCGACGATGAACACTGAAGCTTTCTTT	TRBJ1-1	NA	NA	TRBV20-1
CASTFGQGTDTQYF	TGTGCCAGCACCTTCGGACAGGGGACAGATACGCAGTATTTT	TRBJ2-3	few	TRBD1	TRBV12-3/TRBV12-4
CASSSRTSGGRNEQFF	TGTGCCAGCAGCTCAAGAACTAGCGGGGGGAGAAATGAGCAGTTCTTC	TRBJ2-1	few	TRBD2	TRBV7-2
CASSRTGGRDEQFF	TGTGCCAGCAGTCGAACAGGGGGCAGGGATGAGCAGTTCTTC	TRBJ2-1	once	TRBD1	TRBV6-4
CASSFQRGVYNEQFF	TGTGCCAGCAGCTTTCAGCGGGGGGTGTACAATGAGCAGTTCTTC	TRBJ2-1	few	TRBD2	TRBV11-1
CASSDSVPGQGLAKNIQYF	TGTGCCAGCAGTGATTCAGTCCCGGGACAGGGACTAGCCAAAAACATTCAGTACTTC	TRBJ2-4	many	TRBD1	TRBV6-1
CASSVRQVSTDTQYF	TGTGCCAGCAGCGTGAGGCAGGTTAGCACAGATACGCAGTATTTT	TRBJ2-3	NA	NA	TRBV7-2
CASSHGGFGNTIYF	TGTGCCAGCAGCCACGGGGGTTTCGGAAACACCATATATTTT	TRBJ1-3	NA	NA	TRBV7-2
CASTSPLDTQYF	TGTGCCAGCACTAGTCCTCTAGATACGCAGTATTTT	TRBJ2-3	many	NA	TRBV12-3/TRBV12-4